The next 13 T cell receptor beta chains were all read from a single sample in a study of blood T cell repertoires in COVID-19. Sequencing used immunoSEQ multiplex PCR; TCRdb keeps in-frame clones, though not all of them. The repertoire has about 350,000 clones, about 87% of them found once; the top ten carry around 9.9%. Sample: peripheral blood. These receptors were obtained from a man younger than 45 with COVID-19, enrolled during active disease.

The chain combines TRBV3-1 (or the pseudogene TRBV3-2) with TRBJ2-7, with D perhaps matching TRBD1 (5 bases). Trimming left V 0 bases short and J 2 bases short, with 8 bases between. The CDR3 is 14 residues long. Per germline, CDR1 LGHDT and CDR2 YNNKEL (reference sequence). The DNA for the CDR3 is TGTGCCAGCAGCCAAGAGGACACTCCCTACGAGCAGTACTTC. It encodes CASSQEDTPYEQYF.

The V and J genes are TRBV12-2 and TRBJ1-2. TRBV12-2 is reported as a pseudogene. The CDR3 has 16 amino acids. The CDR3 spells CASRLVFWKRRYGYTF. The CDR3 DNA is TGTGCAAGTCGCTTAGTATTTTGGAAAAGGAGGTATGGCTACACCTTC.

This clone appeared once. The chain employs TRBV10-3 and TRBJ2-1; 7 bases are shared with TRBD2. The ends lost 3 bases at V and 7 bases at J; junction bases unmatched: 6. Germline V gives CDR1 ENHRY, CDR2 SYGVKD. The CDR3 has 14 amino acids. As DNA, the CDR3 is TGTGCCATCAGTGATGGGCTAGCGGTAAATGAGCAGTTCTTC. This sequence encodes CAISDGLAVNEQFF.

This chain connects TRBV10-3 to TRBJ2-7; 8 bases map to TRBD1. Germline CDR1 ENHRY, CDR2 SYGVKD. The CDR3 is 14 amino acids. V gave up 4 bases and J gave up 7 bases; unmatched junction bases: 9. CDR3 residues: CAISARQGIEEQYF. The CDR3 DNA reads TGTGCCATCAGTGCCCGACAGGGGATTGAGGAGCAGTACTTC.

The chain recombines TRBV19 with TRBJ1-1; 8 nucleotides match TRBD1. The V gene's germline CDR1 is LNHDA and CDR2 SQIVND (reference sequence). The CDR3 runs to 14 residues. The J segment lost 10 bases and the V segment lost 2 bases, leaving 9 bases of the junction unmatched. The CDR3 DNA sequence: TGTGCCAGTAGTATATCGCGCGGACAGGGAGTAGCTTTCTTT. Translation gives CASSISRGQGVAFF.

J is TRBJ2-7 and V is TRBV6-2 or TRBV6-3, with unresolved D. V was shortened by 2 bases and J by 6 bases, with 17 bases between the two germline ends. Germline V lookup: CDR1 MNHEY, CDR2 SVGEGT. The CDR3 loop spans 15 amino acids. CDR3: CASSYPRSHLGEQYF. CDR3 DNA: TGTGCCAGCAGTTACCCCCGTAGCCACCTGGGCGAGCAGTACTTC.

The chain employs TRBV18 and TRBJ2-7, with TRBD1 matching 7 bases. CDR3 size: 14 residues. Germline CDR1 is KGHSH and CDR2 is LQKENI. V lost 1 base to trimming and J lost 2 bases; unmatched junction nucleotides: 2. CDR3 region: CASSPQGAAYEQYF. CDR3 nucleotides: TGTGCCAGCTCACCACAGGGGGCGGCCTACGAGCAGTACTTC.

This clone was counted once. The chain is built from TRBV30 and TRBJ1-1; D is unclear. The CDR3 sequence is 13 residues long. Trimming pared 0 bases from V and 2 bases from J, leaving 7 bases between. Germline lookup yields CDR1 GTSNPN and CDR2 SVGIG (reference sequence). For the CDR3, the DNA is TGTGCCTGGAGTGTAAAATCTAACACTGAAGCTTTCTTT. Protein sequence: CAWSVKSNTEAFF.

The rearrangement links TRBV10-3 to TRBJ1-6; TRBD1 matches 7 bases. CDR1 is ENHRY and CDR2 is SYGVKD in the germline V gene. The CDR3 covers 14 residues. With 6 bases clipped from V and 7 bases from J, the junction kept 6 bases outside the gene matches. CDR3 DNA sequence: TGTGCCATCAGGGAGACAGGGAAGAATTCACCCCTCCACTTT. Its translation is CAIRETGKNSPLHF.

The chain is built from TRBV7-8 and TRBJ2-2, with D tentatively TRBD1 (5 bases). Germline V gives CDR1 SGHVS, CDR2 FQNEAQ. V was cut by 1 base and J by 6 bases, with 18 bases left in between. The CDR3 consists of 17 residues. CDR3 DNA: TGTGCCAGCAGCTTAGGTTACTTTCAGGGATCACCCGGGGAGCTGTTTTTT. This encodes CASSLGYFQGSPGELFF.

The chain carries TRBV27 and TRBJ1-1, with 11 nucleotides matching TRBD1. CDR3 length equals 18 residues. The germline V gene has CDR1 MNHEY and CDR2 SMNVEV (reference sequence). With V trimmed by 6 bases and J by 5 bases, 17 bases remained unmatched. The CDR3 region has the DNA TGTGCCAGCAGAACCCGCATAAGGACAGGGGGCCGGAGGACTGAAGCTTTCTTT. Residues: CASRTRIRTGGRRTEAFF.

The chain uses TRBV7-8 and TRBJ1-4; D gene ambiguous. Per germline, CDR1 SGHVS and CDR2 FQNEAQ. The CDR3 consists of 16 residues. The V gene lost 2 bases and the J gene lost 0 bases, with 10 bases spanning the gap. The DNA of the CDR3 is TGTGCCAGCAGCTTAAGTTTGGAGGCAACTAATGAAAAACTGTTTTTT. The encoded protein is CASSLSLEATNEKLFF. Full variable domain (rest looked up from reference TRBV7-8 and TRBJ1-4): GAGVSQSPRYKVAKRGQDVALRCDPISGHVSLFWYQQALGQGPEFLTYFQNEAQLDKSGLPSDRFFAERPEGSVSTLKIQRTQQEDSAVYLCASSLSLEATNEKLFFGSGTQLSVL.

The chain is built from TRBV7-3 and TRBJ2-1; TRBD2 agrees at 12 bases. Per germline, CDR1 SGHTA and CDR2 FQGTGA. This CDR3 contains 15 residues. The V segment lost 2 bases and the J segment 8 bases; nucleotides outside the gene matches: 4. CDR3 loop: CASSLASGGAYEQFF. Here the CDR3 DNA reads TGTGCCAGCAGCTTAGCTAGCGGGGGGGCCTATGAGCAGTTCTTC. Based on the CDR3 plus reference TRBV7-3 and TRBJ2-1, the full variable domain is GAGVSQTPSNKVTEKGKYVELRCDPISGHTALYWYRQSLGQGPEFLIYFQGTGAADDSGLPNDRFFAVRPEGSVSTLKIQRTERGDSAVYLCASSLASGGAYEQFFGPGTRLTVL.